This TCR beta chain came from a study of chemoradiotherapy in HPV16-positive cancers. General study results and limits: In HPV16-positive patients, HPV-responsive T-cell expansion tracked better recurrence-free survival. HPV-specific T cells were functionally defined from only a couple of HPV16-positive patients. During treatment, candidate HPV-specific clones and E7-related motifs expanded in tumor.

Only in-frame clones appear in the TCRdb table, and some are missing; sequencing was by immunoSEQ multiplex PCR. The table records tens of thousands of clones, roughly nine tenths of them present only once. In the case of this clone: Its antigen is unknown.

This CDR3 region has 15 residues. The germline V gene encodes CDR1 LNHDA and CDR2 SQIVND (reference sequence). The V end lost 3 bases, the J end lost 2 bases, and 10 bases lay between the germline ends. Repertoires were sampled repeatedly during chemoradiotherapy. Sequencing was performed on blood, taken from a patient who underwent chemoradiotherapy. This chain uses TRBV19 with TRBJ2-2; D is ambiguous. This receptor was identified in a human donor with HPV-associated anogenital cancer. CDR3 loop: CASSIPRGNTGELFF. CDR3 in DNA: TGTGCCAGTAGTATTCCTAGAGGAAACACCGGGGAGCTGTTTTTT.